These 26 T cell receptor beta chains were all obtained from the same sample, sequenced in a study of T cell responses to AZD1222 COVID-19 vaccine. The table came from immunoSEQ multiplex PCR; TCRdb's copy has only in-frame clones and leaves some out. The data show about 140,000 clones, 90% to 95% seen once. The source was peripheral blood, collected 28 days after the second AZD1222 dose. These receptor sequences come from an adult who received the AZD1222 COVID-19 vaccine.

The chain has TRBV5-6 and TRBJ1-2; 7 bases match TRBD1. There are 14 residues in the CDR3. V trimming: 4 bases; J trimming: 5 bases; junction bases outside the gene matches: 8. Germline CDR1 SGHDT, CDR2 YYEEEE. In DNA form, the CDR3 reads TGTGCCAGCAGCCAAGGGCCCAGGGGGTATGGCTACACCTTC. Residues: CASSQGPRGYGYTF.

The V gene is TRBV6-5, the J gene TRBJ2-5, with unresolved D. Looked up from germline, CDR1 is MNHEY and CDR2 is SVGAGI. Trimming removed 0 bases at V and 5 bases at J, with 7 bases between. The CDR3 runs to 13 residues. This CDR3 is CASSYSGWETQYF. The CDR3 DNA reads as TGTGCCAGCAGTTACTCGGGGTGGGAGACCCAGTACTTC.

The chain employs TRBV18 and TRBJ2-7, with 7 bases that match TRBD1. This CDR3 contains 13 residues. Germline V gene sequence: CDR1 KGHSH, CDR2 LQKENI. V was clipped by 5 bases and J by 3 bases; unmatched bases: 4. CDR3 residues: CASSTGANYEQYF. CDR3 in DNA: TGTGCCAGCTCAACAGGGGCCAACTACGAGCAGTACTTC.

This chain connects TRBV19 to TRBJ2-7; D is unresolved. The germline CDR1 and CDR2 sequences are LNHDA and SQIVND (reference sequence). V was pared by 6 bases and J by 2 bases, with 11 bases between. This CDR3 region has 13 residues. The CDR3 loop is CASRSTNPYEQYF. For the CDR3, the DNA is TGTGCCAGTAGGTCGACAAACCCCTACGAGCAGTACTTC.

The J gene is TRBJ2-2, the V gene TRBV29-1, with a possible D match to TRBD1 (5 bases). This CDR3 has 14 residues. The ends were cut back, 2 bases at V and 6 bases at J, with 13 bases in the middle. Per the germline V gene, CDR1 is SQVTM and CDR2 is ANQGSEA. CDR3 nucleotide sequence: TGCAGCGTTGAACCCCCAGGGTGGTCCGGGGAGCTGTTTTTT. Translating gives CSVEPPGWSGELFF.

The chain uses TRBV30 and TRBJ1-1; 8 nucleotides line up with TRBD1. J lost 4 bases, V lost 4 bases, and 5 bases had no gene match. This CDR3 spans 13 amino acids. CDR1 and CDR2 from the germline V gene are GTSNPN and SVGIG (reference sequence). In nucleotides, the CDR3 is TGTGCCTGGACTCATACAGGGGGCACTGAAGCTTTCTTT. Its translation: CAWTHTGGTEAFF.

The gene calls are TRBV12-1 and TRBJ1-2; the table's D call, TRBD1, was not checked against the DNA. TRBV12-1 has pseudogene status. This CDR3 is 13 amino acids long. The CDR3 here is CASSFQGFHGYTF. For the CDR3, the DNA is TGTGCCAGCAGCTTTCAGGGGTTTCATGGCTACACCTTC.

This clone was detected only a few times. V and J are TRBV5-6 and TRBJ1-1; no definite D call. Trimming left V 2 bases short and J 0 bases short, with 14 bases between. The CDR3 runs to 16 residues. From germline, CDR1 is SGHDT and CDR2 YYEEEE. The CDR3 coding sequence is TGTGCCAGCAGCTTAAATCTCGGCAAAATGAACACTGAAGCTTTCTTT. The encoded protein is CASSLNLGKMNTEAFF.

This clone was observed a single time. The V call is TRBV4-1, the J call TRBJ2-7, with D tentatively TRBD1 (6 bases). Germline CDR1 is MGHRA and CDR2 is YSYEKL. V lost 1 base and J lost 4, with 17 bases in between. This CDR3 region has 16 residues. The CDR3 region has the DNA TGCGCCAGCAGCCAAGTGTGGGGGCTTCCCAGTTACGAGCAGTACTTC. It codes for CASSQVWGLPSYEQYF.

V is TRBV6-5 and J is TRBJ2-7; D possibly uses TRBD1 or TRBD2 (5 bases each). The CDR3 has 15 amino acids. Trimming cost V 7 bases and J 3 bases, with 19 bases left between them. In germline, CDR1 is MNHEY, CDR2 SVGAGI. The CDR3 nucleotides read TGTGCCAGCAAATCGCCGGGACGGGTAGACTACGAGCAGTACTTC. This translates into CASKSPGRVDYEQYF.

This chain connects TRBV11-2 to TRBJ1-2, with a tentative D call TRBD1 (5 bases). This CDR3 is 13 amino acids long. Trimming stripped 5 bases from V and 2 bases from J, with 9 bases between. Germline CDR1 and CDR2: SGHAT and FQNNGV. CDR3 nucleotides: TGTGCCAGCAGCGTGGGGCGGAACTATGGCTACACCTTC. Amino acids: CASSVGRNYGYTF.

The CDR3 DNA sequence: TGTGCCAGCAGCTTGGCCCCAGGGGGTGGCTACACCTTC. Translation gives CASSLAPGGGYTF. V and J are TRBV5-5 and TRBJ1-2, with TRBD1 matching 7 bases. Unmatched junction bases numbered 3, after V lost 0 bases and J lost 7 bases. This CDR3 comprises 13 residues. The germline V gene encodes CDR1 SGHKS and CDR2 YYEKEE (reference sequence).

The CDR3 is CASSRQSLNTEAFF. CDR3 DNA: TGTGCCAGCAGTCGACAGTCATTGAACACTGAAGCTTTCTTT. This chain joins TRBV27 and TRBJ1-1; maybe TRBD1 (5 bases). This CDR3 region has 14 residues. CDR1 is MNHEY, CDR2 SMNVEV, per germline (reference sequence). Between the trimmed V and J ends, which lost 5 bases and 0 bases, there was a span of 10 bases.

This chain links TRBV6-6 with TRBJ2-3; 7 bases map to TRBD2. Unmatched junction bases numbered 10, after V lost 8 bases and J lost 5 bases. Germline lookup yields CDR1 MNHNY and CDR2 SVGAGI (reference sequence). This CDR3 spans 14 amino acids. The CDR3 sequence: CASYSGGFQDTQYF. CDR3 nucleotide sequence: TGTGCCAGCTATTCCGGGGGGTTTCAAGATACGCAGTATTTT.

The V and J genes are TRBV10-3 and TRBJ2-3; 7 bases map to TRBD2. CDR3 length equals 18 residues. Germline lookup yields CDR1 ENHRY and CDR2 SYGVKD. V gave up 4 bases and J gave up 4 bases; unmatched junction bases: 17. CDR3 residues: CAISVRPRDYLSADTQYF. DNA for the CDR3: TGTGCCATCAGTGTACGCCCCCGGGACTACCTTTCCGCAGATACGCAGTATTTT.

The chain links TRBV5-4 to TRBJ2-3; D call uncertain. With 7 bases removed from V and 6 bases from J, the gap between germline ends came to 15 bases. Germline loops: CDR1 SGHNT, CDR2 YYREEE (reference sequence). CDR3 size: 13 residues. The CDR3 nucleotides read TGTGCCAGCTCAGCCAACCGGGCGGATACGCAGTATTTT. Its protein product is CASSANRADTQYF.

Note on this clone: The germline gene is not matched at one end of the junction; a read error may be the cause. J is TRBJ2-5 and V is TRBV2; D unresolved. The CDR3 runs 11 residues. Germline assignment: CDR1 SNHLY and CDR2 FYNNEI. This chain's CDR3 is CASSYQETQYF. DNA for the CDR3: TGTGCCAGCAGTTACCAGGAGACCCAGTACTTC.

J is TRBJ1-1 and V is TRBV30; 7 nucleotides align to TRBD1. Germline CDR1 and CDR2: GTSNPN and SVGIG (reference sequence). The J segment lost 2 bases and the V segment lost 3 bases, leaving 3 bases of the junction unmatched. The CDR3 runs to 13 residues. The CDR3 sequence is CAWSRDSNTEAFF. The CDR3 region has the DNA TGTGCCTGGAGCCGGGACAGTAACACTGAAGCTTTCTTT. The full variable domain, in which reference TRBV30 and TRBJ1-1 provide the parts outside the CDR3, is SQTIHQWPATLVQPVGSPLSLECTVEGTSNPNLYWYRQAAGRGLQLLFYSVGIGQISSEVPQNLSASRPQDRQFILSSKKLLLSDSGFYLCAWSRDSNTEAFFGQGTRLTVV.

This rearrangement joins TRBV12-3 or TRBV12-4 to TRBJ2-7; D uncertain. This CDR3 contains 12 residues. V was clipped by 6 bases and J by 0 bases, with 6 bases between them. The CDR3 coding sequence is TGTGCCAGCAGCGGTCCCTCCTACGAGCAGTACTTC. Its translation: CASSGPSYEQYF.

V and J are TRBV11-2 and TRBJ1-1; TRBD1 might be the D (6 bases). The germline CDR1 and CDR2 sequences are SGHAT and FQNNGV. V lost 8 bases and J lost 7, with 14 bases in between. The CDR3 consists of 12 residues. CDR3 in amino acids: CASRTGLGEAFF. CDR3 in DNA: TGTGCCAGCCGAACAGGGTTGGGTGAAGCTTTCTTT.

The chain uses TRBV7-9 and TRBJ1-6; D is ambiguous. Germline CDR1 is SEHNR and CDR2 is FQNEAQ (reference sequence). This CDR3 has 14 amino acids. V was pared by 5 bases and J by 10 bases, with 15 bases between. As DNA, the CDR3 is TGTGCCAGCAGCCTCGAGGGCCATATCTCACCCCTCCACTTT. Translation gives CASSLEGHISPLHF.

In its sample, this clone was seen a few times. CDR3 region: CASSPGTENQPQHF. The CDR3 DNA is TGTGCCAGCAGCCCCGGGACAGAGAATCAGCCCCAGCATTTT. The chain employs TRBV6-5 and TRBJ1-5; TRBD1 aligns across 7 bases. The ends lost 6 bases at V and 4 bases at J; junction bases unmatched: 6. Per the germline V gene, CDR1 is MNHEY and CDR2 is SVGAGI. The length of the CDR3 is 14 residues.

J is TRBJ1-2 and V is TRBV7-3, with D possibly being TRBD1 (6 bases). With 3 bases removed from V and 5 bases from J, the gap between germline ends came to 25 bases. This CDR3 has 18 amino acids. Per the germline V gene, CDR1 is SGHTA and CDR2 is FQGTGA. DNA for the CDR3: TGTGCCAGCAGCTTTGGGCGCGGGTTGGGCGGGGGCCCTTATGGCTACACCTTC. It specifies CASSFGRGLGGGPYGYTF.

This chain uses TRBV9 with TRBJ2-7; D is perhaps TRBD1 or TRBD2 (6 bases each). Deletions cut 3 bases from V and 4 bases from J, with 17 bases between. This CDR3 region has 15 residues. Germline V gives CDR1 SGDLS, CDR2 YYNGEE. The CDR3 here is CASSAGADNSYEQYF. Written as DNA, the CDR3 is TGTGCCAGCAGCGCGGGGGCGGACAACTCATACGAGCAGTACTTC.

There are a few counts of this clone. The chain joins TRBV28 to TRBJ1-2; weak D call: TRBD1 (5 bases). The germline V gene has CDR1 MDHEN and CDR2 SYDVKM. Trimming took 3 bases from V and 0 from J, leaving 8 bases between them. There are 14 residues in the CDR3. In nucleotides, the CDR3 is TGTGCCAGCAGTTTCGGGGGAGCTAACTATGGCTACACCTTC. Translating gives CASSFGGANYGYTF.

V gene TRBV11-1 combines with J gene TRBJ1-2; TRBD1 aligns across 10 bases. The CDR3 spans 15 residues. V shed 5 bases and J 4 bases; nucleotides not matched to a gene: 7. In germline, CDR1 is SGHAT, CDR2 FQDESV (reference sequence). The CDR3: CASSPPGTGVYGYTF. DNA of the CDR3: TGTGCCAGCAGCCCCCCCGGGACAGGGGTCTATGGCTACACCTTC.